This T cell receptor beta chain came from a study of T cells in Graves' hyperthyroidism and ophthalmopathy. Whole-study results and caveats: Most expanded thyroid clonotypes above 0.001 recurred in blood.

It was roughly 10 ml of fresh peripheral blood that supplied the PBMCs. This clonotype was seen many times. Its antigen is currently unknown. The CDR3 regions of TCR beta were amplified from RNA transcripts. HTBI primers were used for first-round RT-PCR of the TCR CDR3. TCRdb reprocessed the multiplex PCR reads with MiXCR, giving one entry per CDR3 protein. This table holds around 600,000 distinct CDR3 sequences, more than 13% found once. Germline V gives CDR1 SNHLY, CDR2 FYNNEI. The CDR3 totals 14 residues. V trimming: 7 bases; J trimming: 2 bases; junction bases outside the gene matches: 7. Material: blood. The clonotype comes from a woman younger than 35 with Graves' ophthalmopathy. V and J are TRBV2 and TRBJ2-7; TRBD2 matches at 8 bases. The CDR3 loop is CASTQLAEPYEQYF. CDR3 bases: TGTGCCAGCACCCAACTAGCGGAGCCCTACGAGCAGTACTTC.